This T cell receptor beta chain was obtained from a study of T cell responses to AZD1222 COVID-19 vaccine. The overall study: The study pooled second doses at about 4 or about 12 weeks. Study outcomes and limitations: The study sampled repertoires only after the peak T cell response. Mostly white British, mostly female donors; authors suggested clonal diversity may be underestimated. Seropositivity was recorded at baseline in only six AZD1222 recipients.

There are 15 residues in the CDR3. CDR1 and CDR2 (germline): SSHAT, FNYEAQ (reference sequence). Points on this clone: Its antigen remains unidentified. The junction differs from germline at one of its ends, possibly a read error.

Assay: immunoSEQ multiplex PCR; the TCRdb copy retains only in-frame clones and omits some. The sample lists 60,000 or so clones, around 80% occurring once. The source was peripheral blood, collected on day 0 of AZD1222 vaccination. The TCR was taken from an adult in good health. The chain joins TRBV7-7 to TRBJ2-5; D is ambiguous. The CDR3 here is CASTLSFGVGETQYF. For the CDR3, the DNA is TGTGCCAGCACCTTAAGTTTTGGGGTGGGTGAGACCCAGTACTTC.